Reported below is one T cell receptor (beta chain). PCR employed 60 Vbeta and 13 Jbeta primers. TCRdb's copy holds only in-frame clones and misses some; the assay was immunoSEQ multiplex PCR. This sample has around 140,000 clones, with 60% to 80% found just once. This specimen belongs to a study of cytomegalovirus exposure and HLA in healthy donors. The ends lost 0 bases at V and 3 bases at J; junction bases unmatched: 5. CDR3 length: 16 amino acids. In germline, CDR1 is LGHNA, CDR2 YSLEER. Sequenced sample: PBMCs. The receptor comes from a male donor in good health and CMV-seronegative. The chain combines TRBV4-3 with TRBJ2-1; TRBD2 aligns across 7 bases. Here the CDR3 DNA reads TGCGCCAGCAGCCAAGAACCGGGGGGAAGCTACAATGAGCAGTTCTTC. Amino acid sequence: CASSQEPGGSYNEQFF.